The subject of this entry is one T cell receptor (beta chain). Its antigen is unknown. Assay used: immunoSEQ multiplex PCR; TCRdb lists only in-frame clones, some missing. The top ten clones hold roughly a fifth of a sample with roughly 25,000 clones, approximately 90% of them seen once. This sample stems from a study of lymphopenia after photon versus proton radiotherapy. General study results and limits: Oligoclonal CD8+ Temra expansion after nadir drove photon patients' diversity drop. Survival link was tested only in deceased patients; proton benefit remains a possibility.

This TCR was recovered from a man aged 45-65 years with gastric cancer. This specimen consisted of peripheral blood, obtained from a patient treated with photon-based radiotherapy.

Here the CDR3 DNA reads TGTGCCAGCAGCCTTGGACACGACGACACTGAAGCTTTCTTT. Translated: CASSLGHDDTEAFF. The V and J genes are TRBV5-5 and TRBJ1-1; TRBD1 might be the D (5 bases). V shed 4 bases and J shed 3 bases, with 13 bases lying between them. In germline, CDR1 is SGHKS, CDR2 YYEKEE (reference sequence). This CDR3 has 14 residues.